The 32 T cell receptor beta chains presented below share a single source sample, sequenced in a study of blood T cell repertoires in COVID-19 (TCRdb year 2020). The receptor library was made with the immunoSEQ multiplex PCR assay. TCRdb holds this immuneACCESS table with in-frame rearrangements only. Some clones are missing; in checked studies, unresolved V genes explain under half, and the rest has no known cause. This sample comprises about 96,000 clones, roughly 75% of them detected only once. The biggest ten clones account for approximately 9% of the sample. The sequencing input was peripheral blood. The receptor source for this set is a man in his fifties who had recovered from COVID-19.

This clone has just a few counts. This chain links TRBV7-2 with TRBJ2-1; 7 nucleotides match TRBD2. The CDR3 consists of 15 residues. Germline V gene data show CDR1 as SGHTA and CDR2 as FQGNSA. Unmatched junction bases numbered 11, after V lost 5 bases and J lost 7 bases. The CDR3, as DNA: TGTGCCAGCAGCGGCCTGTGGGAGGGATTAAATGAGCAGTTCTTC. Protein sequence: CASSGLWEGLNEQFF.

The chain recombines TRBV5-1 with TRBJ1-4; 10 nucleotides align to TRBD1. This CDR3 comprises 19 residues. V gave up 1 base and J gave up 1 base; unmatched junction bases: 10. The germline V gene has CDR1 SGHRS and CDR2 YFSETQ. CDR3 loop: CASSLRRDRGGVTNEKLFF. The CDR3 DNA reads as TGCGCCAGCAGCTTGCGCCGGGACAGGGGTGGTGTAACTAATGAAAAACTGTTTTTT. The full variable domain, rest sourced from reference TRBV5-1 and TRBJ1-4, is KAGVTQTPRYLIKTRGQQVTLSCSPISGHRSVSWYQQTPGQGLQFLFEYFSETQRNKGNFPGRFSGRQFSNSRSEMNVSTLELGDSALYLCASSLRRDRGGVTNEKLFFGSGTQLSVL.

In the case of this clone: The sample has other DNA sequences that encode this CDR3 too. This chain uses TRBV7-8 with TRBJ2-7, with D perhaps matching TRBD2 (5 bases). The germline V and J ends were trimmed by 5 bases and 3 bases, with 8 bases remaining between them. From germline, CDR1 is SGHVS and CDR2 FQNEAQ. The CDR3 runs 12 residues. CDR3 sequence: CASSPGDYEQYF. CDR3 nucleotides: TGTGCCAGCAGCCCCGGGGACTACGAGCAGTACTTC.

V and J are TRBV7-9 and TRBJ2-1; 8 nucleotides align to TRBD1. The junction had 11 bases not matched to a gene; V was cut back by 10 bases and J by 9 bases. This CDR3 has 13 residues. The germline gives CDR1 SEHNR, CDR2 FQNEAQ (reference sequence). The CDR3 sequence: CAISRTGGGEQFF. As DNA, the CDR3 is TGTGCCATCTCGAGAACAGGGGGAGGTGAGCAGTTCTTC.

The chain carries TRBV7-8 and TRBJ1-2; TRBD1 matches at 10 bases. Unmatched junction bases numbered 12, after V lost 5 bases and J lost 6 bases. The CDR3 contains 16 residues. Germline V CDR1 and CDR2: SGHVS, FQNEAQ. The CDR3 loop reads CASSTRDRGLVNGYTF. The DNA for the CDR3 is TGTGCCAGCAGCACCAGGGACAGGGGTTTGGTAAATGGCTACACCTTC.

V and J are TRBV6-5 and TRBJ1-2; the D is unclear. Deletions cut 6 bases from V and 0 bases from J, with 11 bases between. The CDR3 runs to 14 residues. The germline V gene has CDR1 MNHEY and CDR2 SVGAGI. Here the CDR3 reads CASRGDGPNYGYTF. CDR3 nucleotide sequence: TGTGCCAGCAGGGGAGACGGGCCTAACTATGGCTACACCTTC.

The gene calls are TRBV28 and TRBJ2-7, with D maybe TRBD1 (5 bases). This CDR3 comprises 15 residues. Germline-derived CDR1 and CDR2 are MDHEN and SYDVKM. V was cut by 5 bases and J by 4 bases, with 18 bases left in between. The DNA for the CDR3 is TGTGCCAGCAGTCCCCCTCAGGGAAGGTCGTACGAGCAGTACTTC. This sequence encodes CASSPPQGRSYEQYF.

This chain uses TRBV11-2 with TRBJ2-6, with D unresolved. This CDR3 is 15 amino acids long. The V gene's germline CDR1 is SGHAT and CDR2 FQNNGV. V dropped 5 bases and J dropped 0 bases, with 8 bases sitting between them. For the CDR3, the DNA is TGTGCCAGCAGCCAGACGGGCTCTGGGGCCAACGTCCTGACTTTC. The encoded protein is CASSQTGSGANVLTF. The full variable domain, rest sourced from reference TRBV11-2 and TRBJ2-6, is EAGVAQSPRYKIIEKRQSVAFWCNPISGHATLYWYQQILGQGPKLLIQFQNNGVVDDSQLPKDRFSAERLKGVDSTLKIQPAKLEDSAVYLCASSQTGSGANVLTFGAGSRLTVL.

The chain joins TRBV5-1 to TRBJ1-1; possible D gene TRBD1, 6 bases. The CDR3 totals 16 residues. Trimming took off 0 bases at V and 1 base at J, with 13 bases between the two ends. The V gene's germline CDR1 is SGHRS and CDR2 YFSETQ. CDR3: CASSLVSSQGNTEAFF. The DNA of the CDR3 is TGCGCCAGCAGCTTGGTGTCCTCACAGGGGAACACTGAAGCTTTCTTT.

V gene TRBV5-4 combines with J gene TRBJ1-1, with D maybe TRBD1 (5 bases). V lost 5 bases to trimming and J lost 1 base, with 9 bases between them. CDR1 and CDR2 from the germline V gene are SGHNT and YYREEE (reference sequence). The CDR3 totals 13 residues. CDR3 protein: CASRHRSNTEAFF. The CDR3 coding sequence is TGTGCCAGCAGACACAGGTCGAACACTGAAGCTTTCTTT.

This clone has just one count. The rearrangement joins TRBV18 to TRBJ2-7; 14 bases fit TRBD2. The CDR3 has 15 residues. Germline V gene lookup returns CDR1 KGHSH and CDR2 LQKENI. V lost 5 bases to trimming and J lost 6 bases; unmatched junction nucleotides: 6. The CDR3 protein is CASSSGLAGALEQYF. The CDR3 nucleotides are TGTGCCAGCTCATCGGGACTAGCGGGAGCCCTCGAGCAGTACTTC.

V and J are TRBV5-6 and TRBJ1-6, with 8 bases lining up with TRBD1. Per the germline V gene, CDR1 is SGHDT and CDR2 is YYEEEE. The CDR3 totals 14 residues. V shed 5 bases, J shed 11 bases, and the junction held 9 bases outside the gene matches. DNA of the CDR3: TGTGCCAGCAGTCGCTACAGGGGGTCGGCACCCCTCCACTTT. Protein product: CASSRYRGSAPLHF.

This chain uses TRBV11-2 with TRBJ2-1; 12 bases are a match to TRBD1. The V segment lost 5 bases and the J segment 5 bases; nucleotides outside the gene matches: 4. CDR3 length: 15 residues. In germline, CDR1 is SGHAT, CDR2 FQNNGV. CDR3: CASSTGTGGHNEQFF. Here the CDR3 DNA reads TGTGCCAGCAGCACCGGGACAGGGGGCCACAATGAGCAGTTCTTC.

This clone was seen only a few times. CDR3 sequence reads: CASSLERGAVYEQYF. The CDR3 DNA reads as TGTGCCAGCAGCTTGGAGCGGGGGGCAGTCTACGAGCAGTACTTC. The rearrangement uses TRBV5-4 and TRBJ2-7, with 9 bases fitting TRBD2. Germline V gene sequence: CDR1 SGHNT, CDR2 YYREEE (reference sequence). The V segment lost 0 bases and the J segment 3 bases; nucleotides outside the gene matches: 4. The CDR3 is made up of 15 amino acids. Drawing the rest from reference TRBV5-4 and TRBJ2-7, the complete variable domain is ETGVTQSPTHLIKTRGQQVTLRCSSQSGHNTVSWYQQALGQGPQFIFQYYREEENGRGNFPPRFSGLQFPNYSSELNVNALELDDSALYLCASSLERGAVYEQYFGPGTRLTVT.

V gene TRBV12-3 or TRBV12-4 combines with J gene TRBJ2-5; D gene unclear. The length of the CDR3 is 12 residues. V lost 6 bases and J lost 4, with 9 bases in between. CDR3 DNA sequence: TGTGCCAGCAGAGGAGCGCGAGAGACCCAGTACTTC. Amino acid sequence: CASRGARETQYF.

About this clone: Mismatch with germline at one junction end may stem from a read error. V and J are TRBV4-1 and TRBJ1-1; D is unclear. The germline V gene encodes CDR1 MGHRA and CDR2 YSYEKL. The CDR3 loop spans 12 amino acids. The CDR3 sequence is CASSQDRSPRVF. CDR3 nucleotides: TGCGCCAGCAGCCAAGATCGGTCTCCGCGGGTCTTT.

This clone occurred once. This sequence joins TRBV18 and TRBJ2-5; the D gene is possibly TRBD1 (6 bases). Germline-derived CDR1 and CDR2 are KGHSH and LQKENI. This CDR3 is built from 15 residues. Trimming took 1 base from V and 7 from J, leaving 16 bases between them. The CDR3 coding sequence is TGTGCCAGCTCACCACTCAGGGACATAATCTGGACCCAGTACTTC. This translates into CASSPLRDIIWTQYF.

V and J are TRBV29-1 and TRBJ1-1, with D possibly matching TRBD1 (5 bases). Germline values: CDR1 SQVTM, CDR2 ANQGSEA. V lost 7 bases, J lost 11 bases, and 23 bases lay in between. The CDR3 has 13 amino acids. The DNA for the CDR3 is TGCAGCGCACCCCTCGGGGCGGGGGGTCCGGCTTTCTTT. This gives the protein CSAPLGAGGPAFF.

CDR3 DNA sequence: TGTGCCAGTAGTCCAGGAGGGAGGGGGTCTAGAATCTACGAGCAGTACTTC. It yields the protein CASSPGGRGSRIYEQYF. The chain recombines TRBV19 with TRBJ2-7, with D maybe TRBD2 (7 bases). This CDR3 has 17 residues. Germline-derived CDR1 and CDR2 are LNHDA and SQIVND (reference sequence). V was cut by 5 bases and J by 3 bases, with 23 bases left in between.

This chain connects TRBV11-2 to TRBJ2-1; 7 bases align to TRBD2. This CDR3 region has 17 residues. Trimming took 4 bases from V and 7 from J; bases not matched to a gene: 16. Germline lookup yields CDR1 SGHAT and CDR2 FQNNGV. CDR3 residues: CASSSRLGGSDLNEQFF. The CDR3 DNA reads as TGTGCCAGCAGCTCCCGGTTAGGCGGGAGTGATTTAAATGAGCAGTTCTTC.

This chain links TRBV7-2 with TRBJ1-6; TRBD1 aligns across 7 bases. V lost 5 bases, J lost 3 bases, and 1 base stayed unmatched. This CDR3 spans 14 amino acids. In germline, CDR1 is SGHTA, CDR2 FQGNSA. The CDR3 region is CASSRDSYNSPLHF. In DNA, the CDR3 is TGTGCCAGCAGCCGGGACAGCTATAATTCACCCCTCCACTTT.

This rearrangement joins TRBV28 to TRBJ2-3; 9 bases map to TRBD2. The CDR3 runs 16 residues. The germline gives CDR1 MDHEN, CDR2 SYDVKM. The junction had 7 bases not matched to a gene; V was cut back by 4 bases and J by 2 bases. CDR3 amino acids: CASSSRLAASTDTQYF. The CDR3 DNA follows: TGTGCCAGCAGTTCGAGACTAGCGGCCTCCACAGATACGCAGTATTTT.

CDR3 loop: CASSKGNRGTEQYF. CDR3 coding DNA: TGTGCCAGCAGCAAGGGGAACAGGGGTACCGAGCAGTACTTC. V usage is TRBV7-3 and J usage is TRBJ2-7; the match to TRBD1 covers 7 bases. Germline CDR1 reads SGHTA; CDR2 reads FQGTGA. There are 14 residues in the CDR3. The trim removed 5 bases at V and 6 bases at J, leaving 10 bases unmatched.

The CDR3 sequence is CASSLASGSFGELFF. As DNA, the CDR3 is TGTGCCAGCAGCTTAGCGAGCGGGAGCTTCGGGGAGCTGTTTTTT. The J gene is TRBJ2-2, the V gene TRBV7-2; 8 nucleotides line up with TRBD2. CDR1 is SGHTA, CDR2 FQGNSA, per germline. The J segment lost 7 bases and the V segment lost 0 bases, leaving 4 bases of the junction unmatched. This CDR3 region has 15 residues. Full variable domain (remainder filled in from reference TRBV7-2 and TRBJ2-2): GAGVSQSPSNKVTEKGKDVELRCDPISGHTALYWYRQSLGQGLEFLIYFQGNSAPDKSGLPSDRFSAERTGGSVSTLTIQRTQQEDSAVYLCASSLASGSFGELFFGEGSRLTVL.

The chain employs TRBV6-2 or TRBV6-3 and TRBJ1-4, with D perhaps matching TRBD1 (5 bases). Germline V gene lookup returns CDR1 MNHEY and CDR2 SVGEGT. CDR3 length: 17 residues. Trimming shortened V by 8 bases and J by 2 bases, and 21 bases separated the two germline ends. The CDR3 sequence is CASRRGGVDFTNEKLFF. For the CDR3, the DNA is TGTGCCAGCCGCCGGGGAGGGGTGGACTTCACTAATGAAAAACTGTTTTTT.

The chain is built from TRBV3-1 (or the pseudogene TRBV3-2) and TRBJ1-1; 8 bases agree with TRBD1. With 1 base clipped from V and 6 bases from J, the junction kept 4 bases outside the gene matches. CDR1 is LGHDT, CDR2 YNNKEL, per germline (reference sequence). The CDR3 is 14 residues long. The CDR3 spells CASSQAGGVSEAFF. The CDR3 bases are TGTGCCAGCAGCCAAGCAGGGGGCGTCTCTGAAGCTTTCTTT.

In this sample, this clone turned up once. The chain couples TRBV7-2 to TRBJ1-1, with no clear D. V was clipped by 0 bases and J by 1 base, with 6 bases between them. In germline, CDR1 is SGHTA, CDR2 FQGNSA. This CDR3 is 14 amino acids long. The CDR3 region has the DNA TGTGCCAGCAGCTTAGCTTACAAGAACACTGAAGCTTTCTTT. Its protein is CASSLAYKNTEAFF. Complete variable domain (other parts from reference TRBV7-2 and TRBJ1-1): GAGVSQSPSNKVTEKGKDVELRCDPISGHTALYWYRQSLGQGLEFLIYFQGNSAPDKSGLPSDRFSAERTGGSVSTLTIQRTQQEDSAVYLCASSLAYKNTEAFFGQGTRLTVV.

V is TRBV2 and J is TRBJ1-6, with a possible D match to TRBD1 (5 bases). V gave up 3 bases and J gave up 0 bases, with 9 bases separating them. This CDR3 is 16 amino acids long. Germline V gene data show CDR1 as SNHLY and CDR2 as FYNNEI. This CDR3 reads CASSDRESSYNSPLHF. DNA of the CDR3: TGTGCCAGCAGTGACAGGGAAAGCTCCTATAATTCACCCCTCCACTTT.

This clone was picked up a small number of times. J is TRBJ2-3 and V is TRBV3-1 (or the pseudogene TRBV3-2); D call uncertain. V was cut by 4 bases and J by 8 bases, with 10 bases left in between. The length of the CDR3 is 12 residues. Germline V lookup: CDR1 LGHDT, CDR2 YNNKEL (reference sequence). The CDR3 region has the DNA TGTGCCAGCAGCCTGACTCTCGGTACGCAGTATTTT. Translated, it gives CASSLTLGTQYF.

The chain uses TRBV7-2 and TRBJ2-2; the D is unclear. Trimming stripped 2 bases from V and 6 bases from J, with 4 bases between. This CDR3 region has 12 residues. Germline assignment: CDR1 SGHTA and CDR2 FQGNSA. In DNA, the CDR3 is TGTGCCAGCAGCTTACTTGCCGGGGAGCTGTTTTTT. This gives the protein CASSLLAGELFF. Filled out from reference TRBV7-2 and TRBJ2-2, the complete variable domain reads GAGVSQSPSNKVTEKGKDVELRCDPISGHTALYWYRQSLGQGLEFLIYFQGNSAPDKSGLPSDRFSAERTGGSVSTLTIQRTQQEDSAVYLCASSLLAGELFFGEGSRLTVL.

V usage is TRBV5-4 and J usage is TRBJ2-7, with 7 positions matching TRBD2. Germline CDR1 is SGHNT and CDR2 is YYREEE (reference sequence). With V trimmed by 5 bases and J by 0 bases, 8 bases remained unmatched. The CDR3 is 15 residues long. CDR3 sequence (DNA): TGTGCCAGCAGTCCCGGGGGGTCCCCCTCCTACGAGCAGTACTTC. It translates to CASSPGGSPSYEQYF.

This rearrangement joins TRBV5-1 to TRBJ2-1; 11 bases fit TRBD2. The CDR3 extends over 18 amino acids. Germline V gene lookup returns CDR1 SGHRS and CDR2 YFSETQ. Trimming took 0 bases from V and 0 from J; bases not matched to a gene: 5. The CDR3 region has the DNA TGCGCCAGCAGCTTGGGACTAGCGGGACCGAGCTCCTACAATGAGCAGTTCTTC. This encodes CASSLGLAGPSSYNEQFF.